This paragraph reports one T cell receptor (beta chain). What it binds is not known. These data originate in a study of shared clonotypes between healthy human individuals. General study findings and limits: Non-shared clonotypes had lower generation probabilities than those shared by all four donors.

Terminally differentiated effector memory CD45RA+ cells were left out of the naive CD8 fraction, which was CD45RO-negative and positively selected for CCR7. The test was conducted at deep level. Libraries were prepared by immunoSEQ multiplex PCR; TCRdb keeps only in-frame clonotypes and omits some of them. The sample lists about 2.1 million clones; 85% to 95% were seen once. V lost 6 bases to trimming and J lost 2 bases, with 12 bases between them. The CDR3 loop spans 13 amino acids. V and J are TRBV5-3 and TRBJ2-7; D might be TRBD1 or TRBD2, each matching 5 bases. TRBV5-3 carries the ORF label, with uncertain function. The sample taken for sequencing was naive CD8+ T cells from PBMCs. The source is a man aged 18 to 29 in good health. Some clones in this sample may be carry-over from other donors' samples. The CDR3 DNA is TGTGCCAGAATGGGACGGAGGACCTACGAGCAGTACTTC. It specifies CARMGRRTYEQYF.